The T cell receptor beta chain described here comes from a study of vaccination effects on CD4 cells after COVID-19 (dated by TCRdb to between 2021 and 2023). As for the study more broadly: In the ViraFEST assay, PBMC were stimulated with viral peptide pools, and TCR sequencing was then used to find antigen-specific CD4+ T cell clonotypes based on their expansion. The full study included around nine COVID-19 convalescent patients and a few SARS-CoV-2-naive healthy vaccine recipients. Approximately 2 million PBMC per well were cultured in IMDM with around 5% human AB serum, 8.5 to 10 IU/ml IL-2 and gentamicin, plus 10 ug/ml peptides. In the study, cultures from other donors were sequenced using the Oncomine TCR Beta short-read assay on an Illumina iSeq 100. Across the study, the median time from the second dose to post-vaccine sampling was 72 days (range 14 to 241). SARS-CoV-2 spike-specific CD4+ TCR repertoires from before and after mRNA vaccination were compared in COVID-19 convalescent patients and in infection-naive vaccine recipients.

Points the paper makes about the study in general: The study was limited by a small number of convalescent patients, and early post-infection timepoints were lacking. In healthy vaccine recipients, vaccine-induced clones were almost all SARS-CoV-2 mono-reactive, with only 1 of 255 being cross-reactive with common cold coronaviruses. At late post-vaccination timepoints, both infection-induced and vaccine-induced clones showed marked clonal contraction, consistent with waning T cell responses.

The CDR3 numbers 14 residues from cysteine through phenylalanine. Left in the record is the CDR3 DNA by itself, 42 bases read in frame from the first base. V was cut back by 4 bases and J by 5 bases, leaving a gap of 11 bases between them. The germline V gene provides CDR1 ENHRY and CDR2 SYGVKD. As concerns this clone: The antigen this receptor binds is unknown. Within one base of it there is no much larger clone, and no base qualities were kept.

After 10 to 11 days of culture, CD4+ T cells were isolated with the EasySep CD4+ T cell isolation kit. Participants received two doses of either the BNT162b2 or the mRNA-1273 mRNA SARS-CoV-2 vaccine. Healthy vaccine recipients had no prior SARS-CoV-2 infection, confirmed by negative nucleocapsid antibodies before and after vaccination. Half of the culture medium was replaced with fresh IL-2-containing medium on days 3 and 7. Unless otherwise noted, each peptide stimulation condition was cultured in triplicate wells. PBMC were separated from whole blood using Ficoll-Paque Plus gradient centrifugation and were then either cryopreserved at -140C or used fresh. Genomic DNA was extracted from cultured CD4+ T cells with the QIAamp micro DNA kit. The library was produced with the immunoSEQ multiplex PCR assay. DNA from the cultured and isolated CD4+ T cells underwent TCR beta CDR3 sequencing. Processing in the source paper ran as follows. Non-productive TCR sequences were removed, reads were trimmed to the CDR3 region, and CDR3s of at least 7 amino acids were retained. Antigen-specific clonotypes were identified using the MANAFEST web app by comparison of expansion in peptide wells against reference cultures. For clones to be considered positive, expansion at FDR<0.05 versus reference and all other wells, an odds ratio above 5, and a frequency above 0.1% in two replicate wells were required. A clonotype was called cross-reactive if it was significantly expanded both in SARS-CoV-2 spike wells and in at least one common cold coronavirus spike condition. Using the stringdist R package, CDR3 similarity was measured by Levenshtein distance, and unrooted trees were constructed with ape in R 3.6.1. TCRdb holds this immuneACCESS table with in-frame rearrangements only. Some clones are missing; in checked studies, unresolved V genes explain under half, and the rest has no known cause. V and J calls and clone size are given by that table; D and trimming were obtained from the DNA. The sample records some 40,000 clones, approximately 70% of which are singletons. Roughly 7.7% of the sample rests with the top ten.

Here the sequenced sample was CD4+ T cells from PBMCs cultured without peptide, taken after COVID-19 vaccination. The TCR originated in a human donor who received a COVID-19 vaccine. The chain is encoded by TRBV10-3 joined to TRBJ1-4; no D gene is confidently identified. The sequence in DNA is TGTGCCATCAGTGCACGAGAGACAAATGAAAAACTGTTTTTT. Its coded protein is CAISARETNEKLFF.